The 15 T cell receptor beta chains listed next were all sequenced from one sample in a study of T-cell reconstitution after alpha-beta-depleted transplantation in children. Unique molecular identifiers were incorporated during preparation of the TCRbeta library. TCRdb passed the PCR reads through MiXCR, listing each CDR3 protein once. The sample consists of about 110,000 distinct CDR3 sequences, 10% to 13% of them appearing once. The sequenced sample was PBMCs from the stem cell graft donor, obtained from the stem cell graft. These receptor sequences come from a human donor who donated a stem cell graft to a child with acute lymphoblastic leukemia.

This CDR3 is CSARGVGGFTDTQYF. CDR3 in DNA: TGCAGTGCTAGAGGGGTCGGGGGCTTCACAGATACGCAGTATTTT. The chain carries TRBV20-1 and TRBJ2-3; D is perhaps TRBD1 or TRBD2 (6 bases each). V was cut by 1 base and J by 2 bases, with 13 bases left in between. The CDR3 extends over 15 amino acids. From germline, CDR1 is DFQATT and CDR2 SNEGSKA (reference sequence).

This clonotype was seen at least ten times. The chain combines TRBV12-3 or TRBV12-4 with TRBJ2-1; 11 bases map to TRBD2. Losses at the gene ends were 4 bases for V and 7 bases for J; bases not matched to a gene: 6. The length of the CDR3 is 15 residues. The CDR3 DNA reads TGTGCCAGCAGTTCACAACCTAGCGGGGGGAATGAGCAGTTCTTC. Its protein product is CASSSQPSGGNEQFF.

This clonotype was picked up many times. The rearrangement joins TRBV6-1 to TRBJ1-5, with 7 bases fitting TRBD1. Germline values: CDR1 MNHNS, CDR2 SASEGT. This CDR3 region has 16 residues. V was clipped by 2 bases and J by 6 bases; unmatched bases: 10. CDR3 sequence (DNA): TGTGCCAGCAGTGAATCCAGGGGGGGCTACGCTCAGCCCCAGCATTTT. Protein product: CASSESRGGYAQPQHF.

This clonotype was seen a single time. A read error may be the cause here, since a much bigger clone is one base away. In nucleotides, the CDR3 is TGTGCTAGCAGCTTAGTAGCGGGAGTCAAAAAGACCAAGTACTTC. This encodes CASSLVAGVKKTKYF. The V gene is TRBV7-7, the J gene TRBJ2-5, with 9 bases identical to TRBD2. The CDR3 is made up of 15 amino acids. The germline CDR1 and CDR2 sequences are SSHAT and FNYEAQ (reference sequence).

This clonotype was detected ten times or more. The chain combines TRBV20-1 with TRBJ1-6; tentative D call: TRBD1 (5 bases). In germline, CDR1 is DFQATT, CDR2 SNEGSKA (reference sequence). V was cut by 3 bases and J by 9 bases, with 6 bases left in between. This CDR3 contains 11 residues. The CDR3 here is CSARGPSPLHF. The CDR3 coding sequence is TGCAGTGCTAGGGGGCCTTCACCCCTCCACTTT.

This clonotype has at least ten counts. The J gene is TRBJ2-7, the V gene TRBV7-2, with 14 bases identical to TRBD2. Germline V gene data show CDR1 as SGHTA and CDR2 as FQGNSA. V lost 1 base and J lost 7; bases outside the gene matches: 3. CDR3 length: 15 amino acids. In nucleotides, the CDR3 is TGTGCCAGCAGCTTAGGGGGACTAGCGGGAGTTGAGCAGTACTTC. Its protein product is CASSLGGLAGVEQYF.

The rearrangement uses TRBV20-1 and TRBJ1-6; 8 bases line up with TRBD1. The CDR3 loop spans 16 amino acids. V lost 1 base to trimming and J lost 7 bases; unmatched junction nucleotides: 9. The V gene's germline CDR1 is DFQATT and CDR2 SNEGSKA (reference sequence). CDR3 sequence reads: CSARVGGGQDNSPLHF. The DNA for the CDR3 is TGCAGTGCTAGAGTCGGAGGGGGACAGGACAATTCACCCCTCCACTTT.

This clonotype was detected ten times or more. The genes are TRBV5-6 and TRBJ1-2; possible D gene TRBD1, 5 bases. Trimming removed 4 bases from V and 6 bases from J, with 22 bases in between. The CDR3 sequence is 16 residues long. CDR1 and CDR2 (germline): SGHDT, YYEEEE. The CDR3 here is CASSLGWGDRPNGYTF. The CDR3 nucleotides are TGTGCCAGCAGCCTTGGGTGGGGGGACCGGCCTAATGGCTACACCTTC. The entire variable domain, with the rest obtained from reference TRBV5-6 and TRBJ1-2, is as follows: DAGVTQSPTHLIKTRGQQVTLRCSPKSGHDTVSWYQQALGQGPQFIFQYYEEEERQRGNFPDRFSGHQFPNYSSELNVNALLLGDSALYLCASSLGWGDRPNGYTFGSGTRLTVV.

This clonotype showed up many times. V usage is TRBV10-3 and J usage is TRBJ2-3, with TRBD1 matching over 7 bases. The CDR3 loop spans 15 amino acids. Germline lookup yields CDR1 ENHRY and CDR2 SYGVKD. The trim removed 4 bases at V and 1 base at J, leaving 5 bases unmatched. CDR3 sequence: CAISGTGYGTDTQYF. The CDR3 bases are TGTGCCATCAGTGGGACAGGTTACGGCACAGATACGCAGTATTTT.

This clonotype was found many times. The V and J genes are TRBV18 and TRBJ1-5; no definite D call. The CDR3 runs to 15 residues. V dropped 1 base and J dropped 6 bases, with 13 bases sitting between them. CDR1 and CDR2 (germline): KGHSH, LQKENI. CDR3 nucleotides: TGTGCCAGCTCACCACGGGAGGGAGAAGGTCAGCCCCAGCATTTT. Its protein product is CASSPREGEGQPQHF.

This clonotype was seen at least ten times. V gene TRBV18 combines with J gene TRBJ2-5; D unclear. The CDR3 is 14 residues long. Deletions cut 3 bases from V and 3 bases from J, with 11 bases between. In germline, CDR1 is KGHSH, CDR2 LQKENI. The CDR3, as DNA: TGTGCCAGCTCACCTAGCCAACGGGAAGAGACCCAGTACTTC. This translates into CASSPSQREETQYF. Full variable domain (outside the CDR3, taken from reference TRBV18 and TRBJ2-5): NAGVMQNPRHLVRRRGQEARLRCSPMKGHSHVYWYRQLPEEGLKFMVYLQKENIIDESGMPKERFSAEFPKEGPSILRIQQVVRGDSAAYFCASSPSQREETQYFGPGTRLLVL.

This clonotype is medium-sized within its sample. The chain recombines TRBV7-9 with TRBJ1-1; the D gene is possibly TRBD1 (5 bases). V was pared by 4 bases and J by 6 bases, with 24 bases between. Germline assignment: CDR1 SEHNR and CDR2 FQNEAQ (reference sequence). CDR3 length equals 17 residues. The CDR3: CASSSHEFSGARAEAFF. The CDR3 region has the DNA TGTGCCAGCAGCTCGCACGAGTTTAGCGGGGCAAGGGCTGAAGCTTTCTTT.

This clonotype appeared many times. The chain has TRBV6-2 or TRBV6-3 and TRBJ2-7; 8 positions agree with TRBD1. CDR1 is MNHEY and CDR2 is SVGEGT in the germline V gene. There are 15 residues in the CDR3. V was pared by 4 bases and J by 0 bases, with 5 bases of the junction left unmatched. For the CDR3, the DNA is TGTGCCAGCAGTTGGGGACAGGCCGGCTCCTACGAGCAGTACTTC. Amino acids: CASSWGQAGSYEQYF.

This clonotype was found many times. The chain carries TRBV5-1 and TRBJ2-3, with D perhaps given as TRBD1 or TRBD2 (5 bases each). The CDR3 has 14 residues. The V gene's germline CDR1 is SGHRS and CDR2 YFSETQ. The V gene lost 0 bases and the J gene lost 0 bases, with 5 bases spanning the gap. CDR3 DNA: TGCGCCAGCAGCTTGGGGGACAGCACAGATACGCAGTATTTT. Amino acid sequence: CASSLGDSTDTQYF.

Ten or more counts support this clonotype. Here the CDR3 reads CASSPPSIASSYNEQFF. For the CDR3, the DNA is TGTGCCAGCAGTCCCCCCTCTATAGCGTCCTCATACAATGAGCAGTTCTTC. The chain uses TRBV12-3 or TRBV12-4 and TRBJ2-1; D possibly corresponds to TRBD2 (5 bases). Deletions cut 5 bases from V and 4 bases from J, with 21 bases between. The CDR3 is 17 residues long.